A single sample is the source of the 9 T cell receptor beta chains below, sequenced in a study of T-cell memory formation after mild COVID-19. In TCRdb, the 5' RACE reads were re-called with MiXCR into one record per CDR3 protein. The sample gives 250,000 to 350,000 distinct CDR3 sequences, 14% of which show up once; over 20% is in the top ten. Sequenced sample: PBMCs or a T cell subset sorted from them (not recorded which). The receptor set was obtained from a man aged 18 to 29 who had mild COVID-19 (a few samples of this study predate the infection). Cell type and time point are not known.

The V and J genes are TRBV28 and TRBJ1-5; TRBD1 is a possible D gene (6 bases). Germline CDR1 MDHEN, CDR2 SYDVKM. This CDR3 comprises 12 residues. V dropped 6 bases and J dropped 12 bases, with 15 bases sitting between them. The CDR3 bases are TGTGCCAGCAGCAGGGGTCCGCGCCTCCAGCATTTT. Amino acid sequence: CASSRGPRLQHF.

This clonotype was picked up a small number of times. The J gene is TRBJ2-7, the V gene TRBV20-1, with a possible D match to TRBD2 (5 bases). Looked up from germline, CDR1 is DFQATT and CDR2 is SNEGSKA (reference sequence). The CDR3 length is 11 residues. CDR3 in DNA: TGCGGAGTGAGGGACTCCTACGAGCAGTACTTC. This gives the protein CGVRDSYEQYF.

The chain is built from TRBV3-1 and TRBJ1-2; 9 bases are a match to TRBD1. The V gene end was trimmed by 8 bases and the J gene end by 7 bases; junction bases not matched to a gene: 14. The CDR3 totals 15 residues. CDR1 and CDR2 from the germline V gene are LGHDT and YNNKEL (reference sequence). The DNA of the CDR3 is TGTGCCAGCTCCCTGGAAACAGGGGGCGTAGGTGGCTACACCTTC. Amino acid sequence: CASSLETGGVGGYTF.

This clonotype appeared a few times. The CDR3 DNA reads as TGTGCCACCAGCAGAGATATCGGGTCCTGGGGCTACGAGCAGTACTTC. Translating it yields CATSRDIGSWGYEQYF. The chain links TRBV15 to TRBJ2-7; D uncertain. Germline-derived CDR1 and CDR2 are LNHNV and YYDKDF (reference sequence). The CDR3 is 16 amino acids. The V end was cut by 0 bases, the J end by 3 bases, with 15 bases between.

This clonotype was seen a handful of times. This sequence joins TRBV29-1 and TRBJ2-2, with a weak D call TRBD1 (7 bases). Trimming removed 7 bases from V and 3 bases from J, with 12 bases in between. Germline CDR1 is SQVTM and CDR2 is ANQGSEA. The CDR3 totals 13 residues. CDR3: CSGTRGDTGELFF. The CDR3 bases are TGCAGCGGTACCAGGGGGGACACCGGGGAGCTGTTTTTT.

This chain links TRBV5-1 with TRBJ1-4, with a possible D match to TRBD1 (6 bases). Trimming shortened V by 0 bases and J by 5 bases, and 11 bases separated the two germline ends. This CDR3 is 15 amino acids long. Germline lookup yields CDR1 SGHRS and CDR2 YFSETQ. CDR3 DNA: TGCGCCAGCAGCTTGGGCGGGACACAGAATGAAAAACTGTTTTTT. It specifies CASSLGGTQNEKLFF. Drawing the rest from reference TRBV5-1 and TRBJ1-4, the complete variable domain is KAGVTQTPRYLIKTRGQQVTLSCSPISGHRSVSWYQQTPGQGLQFLFEYFSETQRNKGNFPGRFSGRQFSNSRSEMNVSTLELGDSALYLCASSLGGTQNEKLFFGSGTQLSVL.

This clonotype has a handful of counts. This chain links TRBV15 with TRBJ2-2; D is unclear. The V end lost 4 bases, the J end lost 1 base, and 7 bases lay between the germline ends. Germline assignment: CDR1 LNHNV and CDR2 YYDKDF (reference sequence). The CDR3 has 14 residues. CDR3 loop: CATSTRQNTGELFF. CDR3 sequence (DNA): TGTGCCACCAGCACTCGACAGAACACCGGGGAGCTGTTTTTT.

This clonotype was detected a few times. The chain recombines TRBV29-1 with TRBJ2-7; TRBD1 aligns across 8 bases. The junction had 7 bases not matched to a gene; V was cut back by 6 bases and J by 3 bases. Germline assignment: CDR1 SQVTM and CDR2 ANQGSEA. This CDR3 is built from 13 residues. DNA for the CDR3: TGCAGCGTGGTGACAGGGGTGGGCTACGAGCAGTACTTC. Its protein product is CSVVTGVGYEQYF.

The chain carries TRBV20-1 and TRBJ2-3; D unclear. Per germline, CDR1 DFQATT and CDR2 SNEGSKA (reference sequence). V was pared by 3 bases and J by 0 bases, with 16 bases between. CDR3 length equals 16 residues. The CDR3 nucleotides are TGCAGTGCTAGCCTCCCGACGAGCACGAGCACAGATACGCAGTATTTT. Its protein product is CSASLPTSTSTDTQYF.